This T cell receptor (beta chain) was recorded in a study of blood T cell repertoires in COVID-19. About the study: Sites in the United States, Italy and Spain provided acute and convalescent COVID-19 samples. T cells, B-cell-depleted T cells, or PBMCs supplied cDNA or gDNA.

The CDR3 is 18 residues long. The V gene end was trimmed by 3 bases and the J gene end by 0 bases; junction bases not matched to a gene: 10. From germline, CDR1 is SGHTA and CDR2 FQGNSA. Participants were aged roughly 18 to 100 years from approximately 25 US areas. All recovered Cohort 3 donors got two negative PCRs, got clearance, or saw symptom resolution. Libraries were prepared by immunoSEQ multiplex PCR; TCRdb keeps only in-frame clonotypes and omits some of them. The sample lists fewer than 350,000 clones, about 89% occurring once. This sequence originates from a man in his 60s who had recovered from COVID-19. Sequencing was done on a sample of PBMCs or T cells enriched from blood (not recorded which). The chain carries TRBV7-2 and TRBJ2-1, with 8 nucleotides matching TRBD1. CDR3 in DNA: TGTGCCAGCAGCTTCCCAGGTGCAGGGGGCCGCTCCTACAATGAGCAGTTCTTC. Its translation is CASSFPGAGGRSYNEQFF.